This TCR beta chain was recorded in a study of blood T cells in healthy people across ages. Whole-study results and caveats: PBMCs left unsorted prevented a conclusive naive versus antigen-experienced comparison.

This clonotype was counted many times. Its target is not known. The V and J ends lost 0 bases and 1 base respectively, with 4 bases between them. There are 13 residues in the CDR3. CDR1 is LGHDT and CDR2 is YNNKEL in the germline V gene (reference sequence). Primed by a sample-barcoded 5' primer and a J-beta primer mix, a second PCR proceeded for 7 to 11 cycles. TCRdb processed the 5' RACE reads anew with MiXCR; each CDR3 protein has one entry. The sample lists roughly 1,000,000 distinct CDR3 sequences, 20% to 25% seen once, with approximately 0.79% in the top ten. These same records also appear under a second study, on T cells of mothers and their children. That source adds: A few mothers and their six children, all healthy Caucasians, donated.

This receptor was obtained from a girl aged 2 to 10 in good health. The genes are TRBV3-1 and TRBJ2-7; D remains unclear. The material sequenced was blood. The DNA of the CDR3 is TGTGCCAGCAGCCAAGACCTGTCCTACGAGCAGTACTTC. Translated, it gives CASSQDLSYEQYF.